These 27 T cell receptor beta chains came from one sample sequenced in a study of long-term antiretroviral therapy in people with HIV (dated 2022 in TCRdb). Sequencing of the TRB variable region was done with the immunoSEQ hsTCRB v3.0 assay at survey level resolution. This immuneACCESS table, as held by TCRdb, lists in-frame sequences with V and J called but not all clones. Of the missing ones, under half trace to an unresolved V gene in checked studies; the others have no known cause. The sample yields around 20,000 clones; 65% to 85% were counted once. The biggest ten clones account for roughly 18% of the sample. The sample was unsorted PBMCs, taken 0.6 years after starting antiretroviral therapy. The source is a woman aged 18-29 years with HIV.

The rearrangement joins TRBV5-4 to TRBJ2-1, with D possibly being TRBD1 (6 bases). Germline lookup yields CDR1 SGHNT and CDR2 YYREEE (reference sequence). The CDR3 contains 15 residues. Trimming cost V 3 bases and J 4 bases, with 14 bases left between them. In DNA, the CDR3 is TGTGCCAGCAGCTCGGACGGGACACCTTACAATGAGCAGTTCTTC. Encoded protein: CASSSDGTPYNEQFF.

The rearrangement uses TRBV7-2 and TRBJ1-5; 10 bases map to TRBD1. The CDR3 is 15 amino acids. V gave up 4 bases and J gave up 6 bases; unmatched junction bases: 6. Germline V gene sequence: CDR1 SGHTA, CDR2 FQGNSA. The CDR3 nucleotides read TGTGCCAGCAGCTCCCGACAGGGGGCCCGTCAGCCCCAGCATTTT. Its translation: CASSSRQGARQPQHF.

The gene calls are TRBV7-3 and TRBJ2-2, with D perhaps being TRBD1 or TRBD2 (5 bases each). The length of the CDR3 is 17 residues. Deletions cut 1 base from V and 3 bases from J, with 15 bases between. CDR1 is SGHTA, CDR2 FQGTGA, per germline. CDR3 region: CASSLKGSGVHTGELFF. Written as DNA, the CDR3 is TGTGCCAGCAGCTTAAAGGGGTCCGGGGTTCACACCGGGGAGCTGTTTTTT.

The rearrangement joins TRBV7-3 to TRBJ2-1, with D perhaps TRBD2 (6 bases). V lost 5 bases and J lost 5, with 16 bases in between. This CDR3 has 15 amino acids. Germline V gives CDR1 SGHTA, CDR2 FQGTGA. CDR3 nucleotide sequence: TGTGCCAGCAGCAACCCGAGCGGGTACAACAATGAGCAGTTCTTC. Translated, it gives CASSNPSGYNNEQFF.

The CDR3 DNA reads as TGTGCCAGCAGCTTAGATAGGGTCGGTAACACCGGGGAGCTGTTTTTT. This translates into CASSLDRVGNTGELFF. This chain joins TRBV7-8 and TRBJ2-2; the D is unclear. Looked up from germline, CDR1 is SGHVS and CDR2 is FQNEAQ. This CDR3 contains 16 residues. V dropped 1 base and J dropped 2 bases, with 11 bases sitting between them.

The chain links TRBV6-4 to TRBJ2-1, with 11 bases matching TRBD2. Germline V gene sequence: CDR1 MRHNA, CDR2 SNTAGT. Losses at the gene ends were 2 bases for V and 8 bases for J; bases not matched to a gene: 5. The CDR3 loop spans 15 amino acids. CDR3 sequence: CASSDGTSGSDEQFF. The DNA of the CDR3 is TGTGCCAGCAGTGACGGTACTAGCGGGAGCGATGAGCAGTTCTTC.

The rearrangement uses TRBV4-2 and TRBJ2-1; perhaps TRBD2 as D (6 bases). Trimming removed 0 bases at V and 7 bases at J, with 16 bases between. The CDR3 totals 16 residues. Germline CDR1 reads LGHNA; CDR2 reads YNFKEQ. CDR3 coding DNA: TGTGCCAGCAGCCAAGAAGGCAGGGTAGCGGTTAATGAGCAGTTCTTC. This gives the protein CASSQEGRVAVNEQFF.

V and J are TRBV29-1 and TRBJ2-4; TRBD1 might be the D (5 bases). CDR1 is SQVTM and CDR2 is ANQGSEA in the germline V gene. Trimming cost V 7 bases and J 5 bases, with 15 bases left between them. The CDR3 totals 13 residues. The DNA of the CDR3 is TGCAGCGCCACAGGCATTACTGAAAACATTCAGTACTTC. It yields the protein CSATGITENIQYF.

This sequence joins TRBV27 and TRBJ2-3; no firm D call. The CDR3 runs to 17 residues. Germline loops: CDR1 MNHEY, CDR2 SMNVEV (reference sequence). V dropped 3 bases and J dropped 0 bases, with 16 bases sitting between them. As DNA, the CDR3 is TGTGCCAGCAGTTTTGGTCAGTCCTTTCATAGCACAGATACGCAGTATTTT. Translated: CASSFGQSFHSTDTQYF.

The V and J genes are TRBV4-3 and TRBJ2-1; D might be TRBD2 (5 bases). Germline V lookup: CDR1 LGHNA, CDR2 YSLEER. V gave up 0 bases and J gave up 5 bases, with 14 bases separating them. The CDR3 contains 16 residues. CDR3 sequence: CASSQDIGRAHNEQFF. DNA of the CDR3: TGCGCCAGCAGCCAAGATATCGGGCGGGCTCACAATGAGCAGTTCTTC.

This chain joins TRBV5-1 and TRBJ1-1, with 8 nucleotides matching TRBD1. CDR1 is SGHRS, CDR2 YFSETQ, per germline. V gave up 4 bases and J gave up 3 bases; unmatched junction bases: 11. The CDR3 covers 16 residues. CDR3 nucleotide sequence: TGCGCCAGCAGCCCCGACAGGGGACGGGGTGACACTGAAGCTTTCTTT. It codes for CASSPDRGRGDTEAFF.

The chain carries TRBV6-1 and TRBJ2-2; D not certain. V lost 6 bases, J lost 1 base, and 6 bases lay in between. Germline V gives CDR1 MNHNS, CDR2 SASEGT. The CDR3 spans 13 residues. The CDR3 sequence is CASRTGNTGELFF. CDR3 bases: TGTGCCAGCAGGACGGGGAACACCGGGGAGCTGTTTTTT.

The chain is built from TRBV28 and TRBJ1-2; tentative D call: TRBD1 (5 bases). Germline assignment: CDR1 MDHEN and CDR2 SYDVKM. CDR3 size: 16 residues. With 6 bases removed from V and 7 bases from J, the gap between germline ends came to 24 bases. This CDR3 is CASSTPWDGAGFGYTF. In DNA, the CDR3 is TGTGCCAGCAGCACCCCCTGGGACGGAGCAGGGTTTGGCTACACCTTC.

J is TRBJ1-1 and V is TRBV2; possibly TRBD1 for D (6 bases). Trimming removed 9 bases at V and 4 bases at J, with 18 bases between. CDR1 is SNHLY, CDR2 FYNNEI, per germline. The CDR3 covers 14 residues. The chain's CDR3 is CASNLGGGGTEAFF. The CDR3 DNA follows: TGTGCCAGTAACCTGGGGGGAGGGGGCACTGAAGCTTTCTTT.

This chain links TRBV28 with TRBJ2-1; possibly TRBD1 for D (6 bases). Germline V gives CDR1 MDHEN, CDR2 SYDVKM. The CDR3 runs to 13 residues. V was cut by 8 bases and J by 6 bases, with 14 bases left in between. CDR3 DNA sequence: TGTGCCAGCGAGTATCAGGGGAGCAATGAGCAGTTCTTC. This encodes CASEYQGSNEQFF.

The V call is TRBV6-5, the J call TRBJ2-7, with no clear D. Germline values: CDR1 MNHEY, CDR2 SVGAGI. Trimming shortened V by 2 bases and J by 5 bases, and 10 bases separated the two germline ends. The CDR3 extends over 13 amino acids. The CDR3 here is CASSYNQENEQYF. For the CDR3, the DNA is TGTGCCAGCAGTTACAACCAGGAAAACGAGCAGTACTTC.

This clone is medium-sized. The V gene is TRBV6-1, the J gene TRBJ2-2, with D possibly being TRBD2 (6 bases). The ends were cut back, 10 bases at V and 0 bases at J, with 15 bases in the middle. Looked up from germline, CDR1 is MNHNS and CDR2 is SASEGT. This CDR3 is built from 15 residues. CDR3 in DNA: TGTGCCACCGGGGGAGGACGGACGAACACCGGGGAGCTGTTTTTT. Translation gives CATGGGRTNTGELFF.

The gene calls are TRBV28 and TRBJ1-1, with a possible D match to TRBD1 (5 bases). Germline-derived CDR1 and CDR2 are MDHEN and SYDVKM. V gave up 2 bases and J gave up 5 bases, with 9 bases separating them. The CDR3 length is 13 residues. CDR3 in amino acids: CASSLTQGTEAFF. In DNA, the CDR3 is TGTGCCAGCAGTTTAACGCAGGGAACTGAAGCTTTCTTT.

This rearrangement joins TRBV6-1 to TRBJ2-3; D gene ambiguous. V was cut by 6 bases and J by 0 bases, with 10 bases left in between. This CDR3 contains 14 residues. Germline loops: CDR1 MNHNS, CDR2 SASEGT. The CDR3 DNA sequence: TGTGCCAGCAGACTCCCCGCTAGCACAGATACGCAGTATTTT. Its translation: CASRLPASTDTQYF.

The CDR3 region is CASSYAGGAKEQYF. The CDR3 DNA follows: TGTGCCAGCAGTTACGCGGGGGGGGCTAAAGAGCAGTACTTC. This chain links TRBV6-5 with TRBJ2-7, with TRBD2 identical over 9 bases. CDR1 and CDR2 (germline): MNHEY, SVGAGI. J lost 7 bases, V lost 2 bases, and 6 bases had no gene match. This CDR3 has 14 residues.

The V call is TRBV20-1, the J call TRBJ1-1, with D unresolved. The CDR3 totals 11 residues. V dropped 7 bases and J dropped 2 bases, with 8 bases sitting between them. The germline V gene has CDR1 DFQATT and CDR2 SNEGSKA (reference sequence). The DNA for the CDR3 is TGCAGTGTCCGGGGAAACACTGAAGCTTTCTTT. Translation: CSVRGNTEAFF.

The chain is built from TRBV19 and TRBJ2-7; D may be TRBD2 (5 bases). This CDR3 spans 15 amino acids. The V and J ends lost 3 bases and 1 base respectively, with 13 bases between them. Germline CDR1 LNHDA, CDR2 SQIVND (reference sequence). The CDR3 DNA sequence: TGTGCCAGTAGTATCTCTTTGCGAGGGTCCTACGAGCAGTACTTC. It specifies CASSISLRGSYEQYF.

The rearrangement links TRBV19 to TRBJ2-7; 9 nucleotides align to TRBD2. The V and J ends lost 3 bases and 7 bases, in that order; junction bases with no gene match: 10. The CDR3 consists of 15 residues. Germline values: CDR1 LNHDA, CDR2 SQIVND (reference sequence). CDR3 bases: TGTGCCAGTAGTATCAGAAGCGGGGGGCCGAGGGAGCAGTACTTC. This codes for CASSIRSGGPREQYF. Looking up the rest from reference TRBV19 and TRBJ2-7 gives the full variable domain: DGGITQSPKYLFRKEGQNVTLSCEQNLNHDAMYWYRQDPGQGLRLIYYSQIVNDFQKGDIAEGYSVSREKKESFPLTVTSAQKNPTAFYLCASSIRSGGPREQYFGPGTRLTVT.

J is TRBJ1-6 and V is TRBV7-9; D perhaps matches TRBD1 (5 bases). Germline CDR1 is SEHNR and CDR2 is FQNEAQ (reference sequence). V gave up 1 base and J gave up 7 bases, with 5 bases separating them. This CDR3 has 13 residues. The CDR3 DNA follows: TGTGCCAGCAGCTTAGAGGGGAATTCACCCCTCCACTTT. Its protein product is CASSLEGNSPLHF. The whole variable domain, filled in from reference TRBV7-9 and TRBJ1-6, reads DTGVSQNPRHKITKRGQNVTFRCDPISEHNRLYWYRQTLGQGPEFLTYFQNEAQLEKSRLLSDRFSAERPKGSFSTLEIQRTEQGDSAMYLCASSLEGNSPLHFGNGTRLTVT.

CDR3 bases: TGTGCCAGCAGACAGGCGACACGGACAGAGCAGTTCTTC. Translated: CASRQATRTEQFF. J is TRBJ2-1 and V is TRBV7-6; weak D call: TRBD1 (5 bases). Germline assignment: CDR1 SGHVS and CDR2 FNYEAQ. CDR3 length equals 13 residues. Trimming stripped 6 bases from V and 10 bases from J, with 16 bases between.

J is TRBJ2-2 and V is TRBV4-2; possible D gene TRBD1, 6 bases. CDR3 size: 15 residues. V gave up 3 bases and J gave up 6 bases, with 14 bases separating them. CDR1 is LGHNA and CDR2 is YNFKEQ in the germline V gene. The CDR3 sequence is CASSHHTGTSGELFF. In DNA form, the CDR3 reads TGTGCCAGCAGCCATCACACCGGGACATCCGGGGAGCTGTTTTTT.

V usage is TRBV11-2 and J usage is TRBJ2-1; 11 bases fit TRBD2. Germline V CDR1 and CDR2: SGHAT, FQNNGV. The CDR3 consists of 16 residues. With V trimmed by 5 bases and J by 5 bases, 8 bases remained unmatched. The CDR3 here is CASSVSSGGINNEQFF. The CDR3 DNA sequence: TGTGCCAGCAGCGTCTCTAGCGGGGGGATCAACAATGAGCAGTTCTTC.